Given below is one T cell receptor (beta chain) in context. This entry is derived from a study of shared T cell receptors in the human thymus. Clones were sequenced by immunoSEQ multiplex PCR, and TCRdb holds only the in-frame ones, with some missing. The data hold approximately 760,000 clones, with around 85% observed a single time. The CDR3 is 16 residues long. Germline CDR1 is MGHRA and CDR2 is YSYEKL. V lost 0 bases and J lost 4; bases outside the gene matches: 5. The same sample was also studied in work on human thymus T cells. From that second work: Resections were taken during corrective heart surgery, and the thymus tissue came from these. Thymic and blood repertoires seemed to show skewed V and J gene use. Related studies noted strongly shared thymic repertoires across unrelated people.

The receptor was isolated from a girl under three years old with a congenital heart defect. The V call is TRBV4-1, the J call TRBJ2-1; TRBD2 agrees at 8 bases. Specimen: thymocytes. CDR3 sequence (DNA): TGCGCCAGCAGCCAAGATTTTAGCGGGGAATACAATGAGCAGTTCTTC. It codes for CASSQDFSGEYNEQFF.